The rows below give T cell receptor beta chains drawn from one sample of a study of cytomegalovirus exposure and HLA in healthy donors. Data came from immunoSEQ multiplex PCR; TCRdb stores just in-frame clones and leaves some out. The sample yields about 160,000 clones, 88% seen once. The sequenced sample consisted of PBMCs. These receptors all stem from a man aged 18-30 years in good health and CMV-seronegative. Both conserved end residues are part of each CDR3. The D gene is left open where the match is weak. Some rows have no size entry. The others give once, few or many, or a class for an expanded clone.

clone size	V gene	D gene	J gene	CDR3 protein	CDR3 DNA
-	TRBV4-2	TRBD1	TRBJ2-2	CASSPGTANTGELFF	TGTGCCAGCAGCCCCGGGACAGCTAACACCGGGGAGCTGTTTTTT
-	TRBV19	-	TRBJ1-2	CASSISSNYGYTF	TGTGCCAGTAGTATCTCAAGCAACTATGGCTACACCTTC
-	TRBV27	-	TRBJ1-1	CASSLSGLNTEAFF	TGTGCCAGCAGTTTGAGCGGACTGAACACTGAAGCTTTCTTT
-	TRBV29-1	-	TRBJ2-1	CSARAGLYNEQFF	TGCAGCGCCCGGGCGGGGCTATACAATGAGCAGTTCTTC
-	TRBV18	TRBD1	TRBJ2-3	CASSHRDRGRGHDTQYF	TGTGCCAGCTCTCATAGGGACAGGGGCCGAGGTCACGATACGCAGTATTTT
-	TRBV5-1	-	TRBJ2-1	CASSLEASYNNEQFF	TGCGCCAGCAGCTTGGAGGCTAGTTATAACAATGAGCAGTTCTTC
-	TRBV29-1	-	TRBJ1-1	CSAEVQNTEAFF	TGCAGCGCCGAGGTTCAGAACACTGAAGCTTTCTTT
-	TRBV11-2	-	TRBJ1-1	CASSLMSQREAFF	TGTGCCAGCAGCTTAATGTCTCAGCGTGAAGCTTTCTTT
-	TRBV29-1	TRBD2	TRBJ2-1	CSAQQKRDYNEQFF	TGCAGCGCCCAGCAAAAGCGGGACTACAATGAGCAGTTCTTC
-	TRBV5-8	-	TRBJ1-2	CASWAEDGYTF	TGTGCCAGCTGGGCGGAGGATGGCTACACCTTC
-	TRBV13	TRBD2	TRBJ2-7	CASSSTSAVDEQYF	TGTGCCAGCAGCTCCACTAGCGCGGTGGACGAGCAGTACTTC
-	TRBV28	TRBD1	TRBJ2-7	CASSLGQGYEQYF	TGTGCCAGCAGCCTGGGACAGGGATACGAGCAGTACTTC
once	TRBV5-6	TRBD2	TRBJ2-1	CASSLAGGFSYNEQFF	TGTGCCAGCAGCTTGGCGGGAGGCTTCTCCTACAATGAGCAGTTCTTC
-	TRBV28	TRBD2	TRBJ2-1	CASSIAGGFYNEQFF	TGTGCCAGCAGCATAGCGGGGGGGTTCTACAATGAGCAGTTCTTC
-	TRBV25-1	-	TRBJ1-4	CASSDPGRWEKEKLFF	TGTGCCAGCAGTGACCCCGGACGCTGGGAGAAGGAAAAACTGTTTTTT
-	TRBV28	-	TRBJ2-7	CASSFVRSSYEQYF	TGTGCCAGCAGTTTTGTCCGCAGCTCCTACGAGCAGTACTTC
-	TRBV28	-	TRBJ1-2	CASSPRLRLNYGYTF	TGTGCCAGCAGCCCGAGATTACGCCTTAACTATGGCTACACCTTC
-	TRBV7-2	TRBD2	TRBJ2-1	CASSLWGGNEQFF	TGTGCCAGCAGCTTATGGGGGGGCAATGAGCAGTTCTTC
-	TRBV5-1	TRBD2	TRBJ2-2	CASSLGLAGTNTGELFF	TGCGCCAGCAGCTTGGGACTAGCGGGGACGAACACCGGGGAGCTGTTTTTT
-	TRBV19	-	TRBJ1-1	CASSIGGTIKAFF	TGTGCCAGTAGTATAGGTGGGACAATCAAAGCTTTCTTT
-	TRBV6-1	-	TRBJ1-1	CASSGGQPTF	TGTGCCAGCAGTGGAGGGCAGCCAACCTTT
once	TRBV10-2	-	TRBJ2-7	CASSVTGSSPTSAYEQYF	TGCGCCAGCAGCGTTACCGGTTCCTCACCTACTTCGGCCTACGAGCAGTACTTC